This TCR beta chain was captured in a study of T cell repertoires in cytomegalovirus infection. One entry per CDR3 protein results from TCRdb running MiXCR on the reads. The sample yields about 530,000 distinct CDR3 sequences, approximately 26% seen once. CDR1 ENHRY and CDR2 SYGVKD come from the germline V gene. The CDR3 contains 16 residues. Deletions cut 0 bases from V and 0 bases from J, with 8 bases between. Sequencing used PBMCs. This clonotype was sampled from a human donor in good health (CMV status not recorded). Some clones in this sample may be carry-over from other donors' samples. This chain joins TRBV10-3 and TRBJ1-4; no clear D. Here the CDR3 reads CAISESARATNEKLFF. DNA for the CDR3: TGTGCCATCAGTGAGTCTGCCCGTGCAACTAATGAAAAACTGTTTTTT.